The clone carrying this TCR beta chain was seen just once. Its cognate antigen is unknown. Germline V gene lookup returns CDR1 LNHDA and CDR2 SQIVND (reference sequence). Trimming took 9 bases from V and 4 from J; bases not matched to a gene: 5. The CDR3 is 13 residues long. Produced via immunoSEQ multiplex PCR; TCRdb's table is partial and in-frame only. The sample lists over 65,000 clones, 85% to 95% occurring once. The data were taken from a study of cytomegalovirus exposure and HLA in healthy donors. General study results and limits: The investigators catalogued 150 to 200 TCR beta chains as cytomegalovirus-associated. Cytomegalovirus status, reportedly, was diagnosed with high specificity and sensitivity by the classifier.

The clonotype comes from a woman between 18 and 29 years old in good health and CMV-seropositive. The rearrangement links TRBV19 to TRBJ1-5; TRBD1 matches 8 bases. Sequences were obtained from PBMCs. The CDR3 DNA reads as TGTGCCAGCAGTGGGACAGGTAATCAGCCCCAGCATTTT. Amino acid sequence: CASSGTGNQPQHF.